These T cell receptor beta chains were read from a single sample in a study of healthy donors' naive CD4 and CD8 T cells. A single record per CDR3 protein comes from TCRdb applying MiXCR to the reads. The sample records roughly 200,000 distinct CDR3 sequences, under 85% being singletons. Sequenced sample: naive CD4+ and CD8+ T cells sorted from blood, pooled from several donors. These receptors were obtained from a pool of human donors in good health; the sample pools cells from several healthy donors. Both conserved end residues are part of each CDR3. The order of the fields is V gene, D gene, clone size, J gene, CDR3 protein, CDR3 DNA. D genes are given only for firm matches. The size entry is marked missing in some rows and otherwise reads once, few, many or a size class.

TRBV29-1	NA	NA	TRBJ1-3	CSVGGHTGNTIYF	TGCAGCGTTGGGGGCCACACTGGAAACACCATATATTTT
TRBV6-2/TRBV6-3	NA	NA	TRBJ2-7	CASSFLSSYEQYF	TGTGCCAGCAGCTTCCTTAGCTCCTACGAGCAGTACTTC
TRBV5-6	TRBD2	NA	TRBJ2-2	CASSLALAGGPGGELFF	TGTGCCAGCAGCCTCGCCCTAGCGGGGGGGCCGGGCGGGGAGCTGTTTTTT
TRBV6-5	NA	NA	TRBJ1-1	CASSYSTIGMNTEAFF	TGTGCCAGCAGTTACTCAACTATCGGCATGAACACTGAAGCTTTCTTT
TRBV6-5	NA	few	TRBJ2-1	CASSYSRKTSSEQFF	TGTGCCAGCAGTTACTCGAGAAAGACTAGTTCTGAGCAGTTCTTC
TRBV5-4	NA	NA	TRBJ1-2	CASRQDLTVYGYTF	TGTGCCAGCAGACAGGACCTTACGGTCTATGGCTACACCTTC
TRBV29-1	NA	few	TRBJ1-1	CSVGEAFF	TGCAGCGTTGGGGAAGCTTTCTTT
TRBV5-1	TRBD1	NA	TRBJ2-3	CASSLTGVTLTDTQYF	TGCGCCAGCAGCTTAACAGGGGTTACCCTCACAGATACGCAGTATTTT
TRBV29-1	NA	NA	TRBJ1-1	CSVDERVENTEAFF	TGCAGCGTTGATGAGAGGGTGGAGAACACTGAAGCTTTCTTT
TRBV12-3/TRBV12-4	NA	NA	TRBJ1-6	CASGVRGQGYNSPLHF	TGTGCCAGCGGGGTACGTGGTCAGGGGTATAATTCACCCCTCCACTTT
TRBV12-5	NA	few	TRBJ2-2	CASGPGAGELFF	TGTGCTAGTGGTCCCGGGGCCGGGGAGCTGTTTTTT
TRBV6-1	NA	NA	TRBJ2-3	CASSYSISDTQYF	TGTGCCAGCAGTTACTCTATCTCAGATACGCAGTATTTT
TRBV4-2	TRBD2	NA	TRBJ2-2	CASSQDWNSGRVTGELFF	TGTGCCAGCAGCCAAGATTGGAATAGCGGGAGGGTAACCGGGGAGCTGTTTTTT
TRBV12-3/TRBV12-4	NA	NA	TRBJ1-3	CASSRDSGNTIYF	TGTGCCAGCAGCCGGGACTCTGGAAACACCATATATTTT
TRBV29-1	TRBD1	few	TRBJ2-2	CSVGIGGAAGELFF	TGCAGCGTTGGAATAGGGGGCGCCGCCGGGGAGCTGTTTTTT
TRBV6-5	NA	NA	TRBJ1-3	CASSYDGGGSGNTIYF	TGTGCCAGCAGTTACGATGGGGGCGGCTCTGGAAACACCATATATTTT
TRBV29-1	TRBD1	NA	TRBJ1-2	CSVEQGGYGYTF	TGCAGCGTTGAACAGGGGGGCTATGGCTACACCTTC
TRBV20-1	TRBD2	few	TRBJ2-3	CSARRGLAGVRRTDTQYF	TGCAGTGCTAGAAGGGGACTAGCGGGGGTTCGACGCACAGATACGCAGTATTTT
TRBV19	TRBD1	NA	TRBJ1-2	CASSAEQGAYGYTF	TGTGCCAGTAGTGCGGAACAGGGGGCCTATGGCTACACCTTC
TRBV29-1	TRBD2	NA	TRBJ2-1	CSVAGLADATAYNEQLF	TGCAGCGTTGCGGGGCTAGCGGACGCTACTGCCTACAATGAGCAGCTCTTC
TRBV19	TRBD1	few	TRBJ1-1	CASSPGTGRQDTEAFF	TGTGCCAGTAGTCCGGGGACAGGGCGCCAGGACACTGAAGCTTTCTTT
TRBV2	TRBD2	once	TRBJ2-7	CASRESGAYEQYF	TGTGCCAGCAGGGAAAGCGGGGCCTACGAGCAGTACTTC
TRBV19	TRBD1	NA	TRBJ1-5	CASTPGQGYNQPQHF	TGTGCCAGTACTCCGGGACAGGGATACAATCAGCCCCAGCATTTT
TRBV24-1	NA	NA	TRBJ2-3	CATSRQGGDTQYF	TGTGCCACCAGTAGGCAGGGGGGCGATACGCAGTATTTT
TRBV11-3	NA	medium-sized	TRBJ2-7	CASSSRNYSNYEQYF	TGTGCCAGCAGCTCAAGGAACTACAGCAACTACGAGCAGTACTTC
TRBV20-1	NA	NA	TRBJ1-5	CSARNQPQHF	TGCAGTGCTAGGAATCAGCCCCAGCATTTT
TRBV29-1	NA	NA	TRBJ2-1	CSVGDYNEQFF	TGCAGCGTGGGGGACTACAATGAGCAGTTCTTC
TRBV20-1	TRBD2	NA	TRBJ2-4	CSASAGEGAKNIQYF	TGCAGTGCTAGTGCCGGGGAGGGCGCCAAAAACATTCAGTACTTC
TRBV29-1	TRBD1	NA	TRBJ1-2	CSVSRDRDDGYTF	TGCAGCGTTTCTAGGGACAGGGACGATGGCTACACCTTC
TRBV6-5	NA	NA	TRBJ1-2	CASRGGLRWGYGYTF	TGTGCCAGCAGAGGCGGACTGCGATGGGGCTATGGCTACACCTTC
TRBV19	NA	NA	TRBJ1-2	CASSRRVGYTF	TGTGCCAGTAGTCGACGGGTTGGCTACACCTTC
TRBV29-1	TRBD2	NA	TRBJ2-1	CSVEALAGREQFF	TGCAGCGTTGAAGCACTAGCGGGCAGAGAGCAGTTCTTC
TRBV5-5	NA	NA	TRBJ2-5	CASSKPTAQETQYF	TGTGCCAGCAGCAAACCCACAGCTCAAGAGACCCAGTACTTC
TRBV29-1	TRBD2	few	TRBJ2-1	CSAGIGLVGLAGSRWFF	TGCAGCGCGGGGATCGGGCTTGTGGGACTAGCGGGATCCCGGTGGTTCTTC
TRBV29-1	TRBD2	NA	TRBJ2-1	CSAVAGAPYNEQFF	TGCAGCGCAGTAGCGGGAGCCCCCTACAATGAGCAGTTCTTC
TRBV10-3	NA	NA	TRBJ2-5	CAISEAREGAKTQYF	TGTGCCATCAGTGAGGCCCGAGAAGGGGCGAAGACCCAGTACTTC
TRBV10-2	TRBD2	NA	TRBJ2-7	CAISGRAGESYEQYF	TGTGCCATCAGCGGGAGAGCAGGGGAATCCTACGAGCAGTACTTC
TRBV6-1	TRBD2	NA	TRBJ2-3	CASSELAGGGTDTQYF	TGTGCCAGCAGTGAACTAGCGGGAGGCGGCACAGATACGCAGTATTTT
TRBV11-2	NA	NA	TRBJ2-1	CASSLELAAYNEQFF	TGTGCCAGCAGCTTAGAACTGGCAGCTTACAATGAGCAGTTCTTC
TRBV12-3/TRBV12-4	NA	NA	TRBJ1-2	CASSKIYNYGYTF	TGTGCCAGCAGCAAGATCTATAACTATGGCTACACCTTC
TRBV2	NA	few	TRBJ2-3	CASRTLKGLGTDTQYF	TGTGCCAGCAGGACCCTCAAGGGGCTCGGCACAGATACGCAGTATTTT
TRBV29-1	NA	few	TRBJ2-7	CSVEAVSSYEQYF	TGCAGCGTTGAGGCGGTTAGCTCCTACGAGCAGTACTTC
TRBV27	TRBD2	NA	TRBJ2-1	CASSSTRLGAGVNEQFF	TGTGCCAGCAGTTCAACCCGCCTGGGAGCGGGAGTTAATGAGCAGTTCTTC
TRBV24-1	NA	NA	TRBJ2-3	CATSGLDNTDTQYF	TGTGCCACCAGTGGTCTAGACAACACAGATACGCAGTATTTT
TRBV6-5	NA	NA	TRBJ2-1	CARPGGESSYNEQFF	TGTGCCAGGCCGGGCGGGGAAAGCTCCTACAATGAGCAGTTCTTC
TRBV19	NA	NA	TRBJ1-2	CASSMGDSIYGYTF	TGTGCCAGTAGTATGGGAGACAGTATCTATGGCTACACCTTC
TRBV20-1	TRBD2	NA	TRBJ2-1	CSARVLAGASYNEQFF	TGCAGTGCTAGAGTACTAGCGGGGGCCTCCTACAATGAGCAGTTCTTC
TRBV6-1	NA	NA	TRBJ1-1	CASSDKGRTNTEAFF	TGTGCCAGCAGTGATAAGGGACGAACGAACACTGAAGCTTTCTTT
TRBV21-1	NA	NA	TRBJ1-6	CASSKARRPCSPLHF	TGTGCCAGCAGCAAAGCGCGCAGGCCGTGTTCACCCCTCCACTTT
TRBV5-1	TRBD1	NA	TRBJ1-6	CASSPETGVNSPLHF	TGCGCCAGCAGCCCGGAGACAGGGGTAAATTCACCCCTCCACTTT
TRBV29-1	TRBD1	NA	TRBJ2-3	CSVDRASSTDTQYF	TGCAGCGTCGACAGGGCCTCTAGCACAGATACGCAGTATTTT
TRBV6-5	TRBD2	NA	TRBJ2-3	CASSRDSRAGGGTDTQYF	TGTGCCAGCAGCCGGGACAGCAGAGCGGGAGGGGGTACAGATACGCAGTATTTT
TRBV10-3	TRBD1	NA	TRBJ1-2	CAISLTGGKDYGYTF	TGTGCCATCAGTTTGACAGGGGGAAAGGACTATGGCTACACCTTC
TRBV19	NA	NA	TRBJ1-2	CASSIGREYGYTF	TGTGCCAGTAGTATAGGACGGGAATATGGCTACACCTTC